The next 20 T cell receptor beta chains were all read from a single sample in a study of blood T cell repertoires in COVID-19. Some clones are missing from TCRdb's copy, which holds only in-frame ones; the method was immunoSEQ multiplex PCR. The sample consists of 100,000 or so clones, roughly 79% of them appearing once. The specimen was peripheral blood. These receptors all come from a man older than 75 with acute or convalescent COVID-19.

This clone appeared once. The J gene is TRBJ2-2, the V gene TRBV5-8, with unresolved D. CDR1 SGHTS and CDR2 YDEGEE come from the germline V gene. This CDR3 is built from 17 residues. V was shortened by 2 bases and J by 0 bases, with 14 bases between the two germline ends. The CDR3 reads CASSFLKMTTNTGELFF. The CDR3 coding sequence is TGTGCCAGCAGCTTTCTCAAAATGACAACGAACACCGGGGAGCTGTTTTTT. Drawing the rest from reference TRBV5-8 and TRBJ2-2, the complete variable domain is EAGVTQSPTHLIKTRGQQATLRCSPISGHTSVYWYQQALGLGLQFLLWYDEGEERNRGNFPPRFSGRQFPNYSSELNVNALELEDSALYLCASSFLKMTTNTGELFFGEGSRLTVL.

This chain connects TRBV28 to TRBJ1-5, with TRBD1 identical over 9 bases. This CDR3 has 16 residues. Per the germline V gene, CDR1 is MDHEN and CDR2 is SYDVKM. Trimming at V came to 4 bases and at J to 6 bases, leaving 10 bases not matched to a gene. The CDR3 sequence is CASSSPGQGRGQPQHF. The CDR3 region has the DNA TGTGCCAGCAGTTCCCCGGGACAGGGAAGGGGTCAGCCCCAGCATTTT.

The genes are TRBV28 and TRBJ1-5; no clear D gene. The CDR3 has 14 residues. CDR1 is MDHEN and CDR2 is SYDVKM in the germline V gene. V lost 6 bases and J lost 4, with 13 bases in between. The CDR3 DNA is TGTGCCAGCAGACCTCGGAGGAGGAATCAGCCCCAGCATTTT. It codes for CASRPRRRNQPQHF.

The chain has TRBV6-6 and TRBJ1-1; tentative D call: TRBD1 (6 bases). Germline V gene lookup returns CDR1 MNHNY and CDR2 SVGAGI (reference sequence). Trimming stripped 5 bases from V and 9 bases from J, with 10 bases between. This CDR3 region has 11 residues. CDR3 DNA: TGTGCCAGCAGTCCCACAGGGAAAGCTTTCTTT. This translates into CASSPTGKAFF.

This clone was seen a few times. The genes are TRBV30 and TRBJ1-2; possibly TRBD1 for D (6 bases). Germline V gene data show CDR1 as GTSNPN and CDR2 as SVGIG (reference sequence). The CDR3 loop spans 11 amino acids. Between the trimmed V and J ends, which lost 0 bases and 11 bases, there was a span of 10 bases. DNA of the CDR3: TGTGCCTGGAGTGTAACCAGGGGTTACACCTTC. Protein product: CAWSVTRGYTF.

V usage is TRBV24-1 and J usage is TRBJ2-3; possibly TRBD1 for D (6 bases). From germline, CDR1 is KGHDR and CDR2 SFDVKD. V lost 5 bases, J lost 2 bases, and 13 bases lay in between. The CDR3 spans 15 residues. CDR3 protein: CATSVSRGNTDTQYF. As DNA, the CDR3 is TGTGCCACCAGTGTCTCCAGGGGCAACACAGATACGCAGTATTTT.

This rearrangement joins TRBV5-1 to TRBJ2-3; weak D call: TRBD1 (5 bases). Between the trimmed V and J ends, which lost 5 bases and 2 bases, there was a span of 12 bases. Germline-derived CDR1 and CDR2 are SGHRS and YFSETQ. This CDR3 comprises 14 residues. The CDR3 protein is CASSPTGTTDTQYF. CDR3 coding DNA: TGCGCCAGCAGTCCTACAGGCACCACAGATACGCAGTATTTT.

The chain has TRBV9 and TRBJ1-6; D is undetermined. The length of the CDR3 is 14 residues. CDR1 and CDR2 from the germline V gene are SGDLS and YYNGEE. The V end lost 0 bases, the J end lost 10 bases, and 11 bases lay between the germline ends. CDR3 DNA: TGTGCCAGCAGCGTAGCTCCAGGAAAATCACCCCTCCACTTT. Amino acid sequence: CASSVAPGKSPLHF.

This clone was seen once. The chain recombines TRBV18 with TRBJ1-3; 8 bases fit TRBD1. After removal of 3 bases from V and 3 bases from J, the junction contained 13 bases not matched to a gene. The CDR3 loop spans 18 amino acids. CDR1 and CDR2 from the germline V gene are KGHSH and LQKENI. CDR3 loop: CASSPPGQGRIFGNTIYF. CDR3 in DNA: TGTGCCAGCTCACCTCCCGGACAGGGAAGGATCTTTGGAAACACCATATATTTT.

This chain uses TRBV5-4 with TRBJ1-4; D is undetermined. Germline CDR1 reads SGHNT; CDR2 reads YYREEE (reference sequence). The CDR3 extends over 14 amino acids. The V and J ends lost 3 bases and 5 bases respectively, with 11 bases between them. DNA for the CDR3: TGTGCCAGCAGCTCCCCCGCTACGAATGAAAAACTGTTTTTT. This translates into CASSSPATNEKLFF.

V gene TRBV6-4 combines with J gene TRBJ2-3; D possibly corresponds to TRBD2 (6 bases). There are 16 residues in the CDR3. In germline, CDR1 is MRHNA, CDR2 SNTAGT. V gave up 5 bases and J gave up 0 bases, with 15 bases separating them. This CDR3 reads CASSLERAASTDTQYF. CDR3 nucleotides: TGTGCCAGCAGTCTTGAGCGGGCCGCTAGCACAGATACGCAGTATTTT.

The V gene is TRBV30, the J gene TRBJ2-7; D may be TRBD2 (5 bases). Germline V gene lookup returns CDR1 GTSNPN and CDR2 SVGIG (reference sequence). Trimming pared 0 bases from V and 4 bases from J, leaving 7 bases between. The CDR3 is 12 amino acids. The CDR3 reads CAWSVEGYEQYF. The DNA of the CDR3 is TGTGCCTGGAGTGTAGAGGGATACGAGCAGTACTTC.

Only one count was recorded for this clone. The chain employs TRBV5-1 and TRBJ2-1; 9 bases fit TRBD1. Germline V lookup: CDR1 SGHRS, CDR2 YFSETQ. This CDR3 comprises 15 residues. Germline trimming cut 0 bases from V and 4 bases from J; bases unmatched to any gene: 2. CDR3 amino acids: CASSLGQGVYNEQFF. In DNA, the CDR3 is TGCGCCAGCAGCTTGGGACAGGGGGTGTACAATGAGCAGTTCTTC.

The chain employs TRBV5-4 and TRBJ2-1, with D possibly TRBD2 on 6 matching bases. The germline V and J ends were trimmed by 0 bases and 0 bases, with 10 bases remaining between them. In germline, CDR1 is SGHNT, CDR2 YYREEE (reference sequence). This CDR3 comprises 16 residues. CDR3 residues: CASSLGGTGSYNEQFF. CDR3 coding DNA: TGTGCCAGCAGCTTGGGCGGGACCGGCTCCTACAATGAGCAGTTCTTC.

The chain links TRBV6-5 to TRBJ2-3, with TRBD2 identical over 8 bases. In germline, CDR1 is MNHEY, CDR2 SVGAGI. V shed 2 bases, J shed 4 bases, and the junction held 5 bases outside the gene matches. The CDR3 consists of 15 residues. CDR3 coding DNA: TGTGCCAGCAGTTACGCCAGCGGGGGAGCAGATACGCAGTATTTT. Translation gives CASSYASGGADTQYF.

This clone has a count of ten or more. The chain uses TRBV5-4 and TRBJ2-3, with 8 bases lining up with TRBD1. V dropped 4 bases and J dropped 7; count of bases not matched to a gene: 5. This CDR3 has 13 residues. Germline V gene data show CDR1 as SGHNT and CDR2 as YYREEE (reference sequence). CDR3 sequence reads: CASSIGQGYTQYF. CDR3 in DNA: TGTGCCAGCAGCATCGGACAGGGCTATACGCAGTATTTT.

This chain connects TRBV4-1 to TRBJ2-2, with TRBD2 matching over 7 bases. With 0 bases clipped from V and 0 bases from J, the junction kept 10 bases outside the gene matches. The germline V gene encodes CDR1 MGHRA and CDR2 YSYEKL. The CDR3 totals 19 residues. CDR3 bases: TGCGCCAGCAGCCAAGAGGCAGGGAGGGCACGCTCGAACACCGGGGAGCTGTTTTTT. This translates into CASSQEAGRARSNTGELFF.

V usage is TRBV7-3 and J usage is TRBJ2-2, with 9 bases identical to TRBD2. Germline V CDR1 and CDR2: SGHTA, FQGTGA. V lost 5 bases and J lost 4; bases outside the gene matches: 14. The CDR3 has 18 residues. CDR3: CASSTRGAGGPRTGELFF. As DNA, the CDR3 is TGTGCCAGCAGCACCCGGGGAGCGGGGGGACCCCGCACCGGGGAGCTGTTTTTT.

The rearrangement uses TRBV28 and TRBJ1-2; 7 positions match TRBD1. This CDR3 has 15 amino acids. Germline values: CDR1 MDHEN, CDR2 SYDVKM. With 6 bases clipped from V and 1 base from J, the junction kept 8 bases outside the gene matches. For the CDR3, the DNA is TGTGCCAGCAGGGAACAGGGGCCTATTAACTATGGCTACACCTTC. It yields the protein CASREQGPINYGYTF.

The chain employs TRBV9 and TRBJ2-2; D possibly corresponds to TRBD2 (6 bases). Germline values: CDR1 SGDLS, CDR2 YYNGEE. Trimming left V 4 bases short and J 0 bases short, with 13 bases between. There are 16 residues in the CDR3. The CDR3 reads CASSLRGGTNTGELFF. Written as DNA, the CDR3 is TGTGCCAGCAGCCTCAGAGGCGGGACGAACACCGGGGAGCTGTTTTTT.